The T cell receptor (beta chain) under discussion was sequenced for a study of vaccination and CD4 T cells after COVID-19. Study context: Convalescent patients, SARS-CoV-2 positive by nasal swab PCR, comprised under 10 mild cases and one severe case.

Researchers used the Oncomine TCR Beta short-read assay to sequence DNA from cultured CD4+ T cells. In TCRdb, the PCR reads were re-called with MiXCR into one record per CDR3 protein. The table includes roughly 10,000 distinct CDR3 sequences, roughly half detected once. Germline CDR1 reads KGHDR; CDR2 reads SFDVKD. The CDR3 runs 15 residues. V shed 1 base, J shed 2 bases, and the junction held 3 bases outside the gene matches. With respect to this clonotype: Its target is unknown.

The treatment: approximately nine-day PBMC culture with coronavirus spike peptide pools or control peptides (ViraFEST assay). The J gene is TRBJ2-5, the V gene TRBV24-1; TRBD2 aligns across 7 bases. The sample consisted of CD4+ T cells from blood, cultured in vitro. This TCR derives from a human donor who had recovered from COVID-19. In DNA, the CDR3 is TGTGCCACCAGTGATTTTGGGACTAAACAAGAGACCCAGTACTTC. Its translation is CATSDFGTKQETQYF.